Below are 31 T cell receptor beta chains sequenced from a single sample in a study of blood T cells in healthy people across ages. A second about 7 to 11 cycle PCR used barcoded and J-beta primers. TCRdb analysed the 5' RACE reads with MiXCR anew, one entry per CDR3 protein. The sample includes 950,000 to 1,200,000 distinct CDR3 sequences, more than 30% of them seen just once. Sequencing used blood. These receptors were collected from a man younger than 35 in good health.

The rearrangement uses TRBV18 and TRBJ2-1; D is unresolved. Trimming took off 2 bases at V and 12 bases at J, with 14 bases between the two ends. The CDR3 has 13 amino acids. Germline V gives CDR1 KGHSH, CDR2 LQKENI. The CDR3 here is CASSPENWRGQFF. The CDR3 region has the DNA TGTGCCAGCTCACCAGAGAACTGGAGAGGGCAGTTCTTC.

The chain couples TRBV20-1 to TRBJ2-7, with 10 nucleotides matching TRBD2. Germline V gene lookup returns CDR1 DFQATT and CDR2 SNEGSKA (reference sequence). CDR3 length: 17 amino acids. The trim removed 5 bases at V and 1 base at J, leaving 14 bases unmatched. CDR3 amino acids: CSAEGGLAVLESYEQYF. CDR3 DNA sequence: TGCAGTGCTGAGGGCGGACTAGCGGTCCTCGAGTCCTACGAGCAGTACTTC.

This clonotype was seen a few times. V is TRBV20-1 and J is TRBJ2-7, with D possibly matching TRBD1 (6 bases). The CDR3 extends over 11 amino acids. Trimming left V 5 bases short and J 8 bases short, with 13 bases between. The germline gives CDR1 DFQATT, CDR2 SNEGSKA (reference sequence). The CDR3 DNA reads TGCAGTGCTCTCCGGGACAACAAGCAGTACTTC. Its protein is CSALRDNKQYF.

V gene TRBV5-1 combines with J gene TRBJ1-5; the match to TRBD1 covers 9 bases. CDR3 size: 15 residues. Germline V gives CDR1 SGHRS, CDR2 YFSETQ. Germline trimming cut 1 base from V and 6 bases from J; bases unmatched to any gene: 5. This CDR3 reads CASSLTGGWSQPQHF. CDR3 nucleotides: TGCGCCAGCAGCTTGACAGGGGGCTGGAGTCAGCCCCAGCATTTT.

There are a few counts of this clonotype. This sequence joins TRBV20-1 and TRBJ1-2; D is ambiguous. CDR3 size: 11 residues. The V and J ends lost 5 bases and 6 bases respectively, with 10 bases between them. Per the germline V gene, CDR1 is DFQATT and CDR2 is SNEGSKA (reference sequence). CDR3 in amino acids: CSALRRDGYTF. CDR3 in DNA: TGCAGTGCTTTACGACGAGATGGCTACACCTTC.

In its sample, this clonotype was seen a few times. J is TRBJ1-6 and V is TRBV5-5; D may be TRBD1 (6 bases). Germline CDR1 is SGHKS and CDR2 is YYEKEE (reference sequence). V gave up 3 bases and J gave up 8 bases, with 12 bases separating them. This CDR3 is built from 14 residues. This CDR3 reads CASSSQGGDSPLHF. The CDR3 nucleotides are TGTGCCAGCAGCTCACAGGGTGGAGATTCACCCCTCCACTTT.

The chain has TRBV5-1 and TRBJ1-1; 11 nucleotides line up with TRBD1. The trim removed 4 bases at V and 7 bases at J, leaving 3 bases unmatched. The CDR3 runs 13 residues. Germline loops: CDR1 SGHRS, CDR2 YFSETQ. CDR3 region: CASSEGQGGEAFF. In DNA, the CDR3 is TGCGCCAGCAGCGAGGGACAGGGGGGTGAAGCTTTCTTT.

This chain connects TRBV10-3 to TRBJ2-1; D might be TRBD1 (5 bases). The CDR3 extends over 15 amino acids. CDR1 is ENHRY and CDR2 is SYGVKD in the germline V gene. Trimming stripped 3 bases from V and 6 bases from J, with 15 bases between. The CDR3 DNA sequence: TGTGCCATCAGTGATGGTACAGGAACTCTCAATGAGCAGTTCTTC. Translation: CAISDGTGTLNEQFF.

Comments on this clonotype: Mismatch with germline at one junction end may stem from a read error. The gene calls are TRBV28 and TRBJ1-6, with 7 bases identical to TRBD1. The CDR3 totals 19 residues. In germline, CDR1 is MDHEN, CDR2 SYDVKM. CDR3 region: CASSFPIWDSAVYNSPLHF. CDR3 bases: TGTGCCAGCAGTTTCCCAATTTGGGACAGCGCTGTTTATAATTCGCCCCTCCACTTT.

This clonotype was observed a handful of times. CDR3 nucleotide sequence: TGTGCCAGCAGAACCGGACCACTAGCGGTCCCCGAGGATACGCAGTATTTT. Residues: CASRTGPLAVPEDTQYF. The rearrangement links TRBV13 to TRBJ2-3; 8 positions match TRBD2. The J segment lost 6 bases and the V segment lost 6 bases, leaving 17 bases of the junction unmatched. Per germline, CDR1 PRHDT and CDR2 FYEKMQ (reference sequence). This CDR3 is 17 amino acids long.

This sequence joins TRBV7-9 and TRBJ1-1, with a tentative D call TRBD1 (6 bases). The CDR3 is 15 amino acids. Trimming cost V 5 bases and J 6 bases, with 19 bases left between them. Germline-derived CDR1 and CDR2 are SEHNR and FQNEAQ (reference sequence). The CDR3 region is CASSPGRGAVAEAFF. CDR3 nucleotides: TGTGCCAGCAGCCCCGGACGGGGGGCAGTCGCTGAAGCTTTCTTT.

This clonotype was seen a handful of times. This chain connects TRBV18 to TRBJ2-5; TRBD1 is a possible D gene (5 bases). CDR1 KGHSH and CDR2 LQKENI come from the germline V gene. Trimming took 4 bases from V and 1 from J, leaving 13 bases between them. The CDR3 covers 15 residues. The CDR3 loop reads CASSQGNAVQETQYF. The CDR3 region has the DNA TGTGCCAGCTCACAGGGGAATGCGGTCCAAGAGACCCAGTACTTC.

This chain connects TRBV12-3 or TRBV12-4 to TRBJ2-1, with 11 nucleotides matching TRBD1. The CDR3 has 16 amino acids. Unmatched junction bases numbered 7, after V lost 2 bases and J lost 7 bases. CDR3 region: CASSLIGTGGWNEQFF. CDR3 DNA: TGTGCCAGCAGTTTAATCGGGACAGGGGGTTGGAATGAGCAGTTCTTC.

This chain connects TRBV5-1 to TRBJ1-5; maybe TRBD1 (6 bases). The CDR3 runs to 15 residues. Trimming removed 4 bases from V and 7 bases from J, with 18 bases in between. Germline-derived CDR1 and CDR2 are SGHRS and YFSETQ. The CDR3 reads CASSRDPGEGQPQHF. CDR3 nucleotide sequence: TGCGCCAGCAGCCGAGATCCAGGGGAGGGGCAGCCCCAGCATTTT.

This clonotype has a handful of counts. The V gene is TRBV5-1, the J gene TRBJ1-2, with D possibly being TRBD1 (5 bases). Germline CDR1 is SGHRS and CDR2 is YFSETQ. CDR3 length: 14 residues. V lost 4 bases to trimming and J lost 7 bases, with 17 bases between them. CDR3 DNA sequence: TGCGCCAGCAGCCCGCAGGGTCAAGTCGGTGGCTACACCTTC. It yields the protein CASSPQGQVGGYTF. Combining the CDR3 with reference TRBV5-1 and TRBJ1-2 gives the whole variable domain KAGVTQTPRYLIKTRGQQVTLSCSPISGHRSVSWYQQTPGQGLQFLFEYFSETQRNKGNFPGRFSGRQFSNSRSEMNVSTLELGDSALYLCASSPQGQVGGYTFGSGTRLTVV.

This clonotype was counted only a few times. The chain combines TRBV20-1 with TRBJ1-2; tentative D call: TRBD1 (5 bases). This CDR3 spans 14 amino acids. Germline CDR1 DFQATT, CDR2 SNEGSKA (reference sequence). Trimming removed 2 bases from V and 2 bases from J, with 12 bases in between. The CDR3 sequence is CSARLPGPNYGYTF. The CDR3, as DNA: TGCAGTGCTAGACTGCCAGGGCCGAACTATGGCTACACCTTC.

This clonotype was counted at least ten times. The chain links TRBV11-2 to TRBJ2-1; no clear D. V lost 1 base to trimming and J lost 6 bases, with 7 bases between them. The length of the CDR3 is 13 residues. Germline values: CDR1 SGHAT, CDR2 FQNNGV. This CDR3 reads CASSLGSANEQFF. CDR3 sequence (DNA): TGTGCCAGCAGCTTAGGATCCGCCAATGAGCAGTTCTTC.

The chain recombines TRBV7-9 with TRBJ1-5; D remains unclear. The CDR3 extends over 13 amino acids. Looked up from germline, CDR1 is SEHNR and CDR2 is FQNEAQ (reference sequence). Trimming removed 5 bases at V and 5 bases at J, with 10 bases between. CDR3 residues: CASSPNTDQPQHF. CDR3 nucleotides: TGTGCCAGCAGCCCCAACACCGATCAGCCCCAGCATTTT.

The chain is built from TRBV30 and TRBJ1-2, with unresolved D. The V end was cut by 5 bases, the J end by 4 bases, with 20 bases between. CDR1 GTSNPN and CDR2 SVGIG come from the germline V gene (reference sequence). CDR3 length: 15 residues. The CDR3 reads CAWAWDEGKSYGYTF. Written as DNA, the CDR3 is TGTGCCTGGGCGTGGGATGAGGGAAAGTCCTATGGCTACACCTTC.

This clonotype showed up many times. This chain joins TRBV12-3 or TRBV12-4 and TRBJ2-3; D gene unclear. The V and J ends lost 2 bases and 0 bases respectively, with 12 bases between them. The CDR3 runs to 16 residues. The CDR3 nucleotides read TGTGCCAGCAGTTTAAGTTGGCAGGCTAGCACAGATACGCAGTATTTT. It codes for CASSLSWQASTDTQYF.

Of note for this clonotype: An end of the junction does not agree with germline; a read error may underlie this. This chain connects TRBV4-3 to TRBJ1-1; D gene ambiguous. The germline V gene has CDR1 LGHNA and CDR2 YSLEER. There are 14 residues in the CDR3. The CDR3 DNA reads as TGCGCCTGCAGCCAAGATACAGCGGCCACTGAAGCTTTCTTT. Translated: CACSQDTAATEAFF.

CDR3 sequence (DNA): TGCAGCGTTGAGACCGCAGGGGGGGAGACCAGCACAGATACGCAGTATTTT. It is translated as CSVETAGGETSTDTQYF. The gene calls are TRBV29-1 and TRBJ2-3; D is possibly TRBD1 or TRBD2 (7 bases each). Per the germline V gene, CDR1 is SQVTM and CDR2 is ANQGSEA. The length of the CDR3 is 17 residues. Trimming removed 3 bases at V and 0 bases at J, with 19 bases between.

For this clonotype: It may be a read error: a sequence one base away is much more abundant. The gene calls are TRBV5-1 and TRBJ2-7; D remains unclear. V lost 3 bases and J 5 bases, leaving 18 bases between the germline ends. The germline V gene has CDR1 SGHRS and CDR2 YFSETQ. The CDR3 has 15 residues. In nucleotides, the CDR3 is TGCGCCAGCAGCTCCTGGCTTAGGGCTTTCGACGAGCAGTACTTC. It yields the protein CASSSWLRAFDEQYF.

CDR3 sequence reads: CASSADRVNSPLHF. The CDR3 coding sequence is TGTGCCAGCAGCGCCGACAGGGTCAATTCACCCCTCCACTTT. The chain links TRBV9 to TRBJ1-6, with 7 bases lining up with TRBD1. In germline, CDR1 is SGDLS, CDR2 YYNGEE. J lost 7 bases, V lost 3 bases, and 4 bases had no gene match. The CDR3 is made up of 14 amino acids.

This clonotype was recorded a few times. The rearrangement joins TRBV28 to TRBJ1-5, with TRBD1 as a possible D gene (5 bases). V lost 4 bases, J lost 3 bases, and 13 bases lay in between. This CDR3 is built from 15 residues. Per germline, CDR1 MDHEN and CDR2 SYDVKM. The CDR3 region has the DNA TGTGCCAGCAGTTACCGTGGGGGAAACAATCAGCCCCAGCATTTT. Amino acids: CASSYRGGNNQPQHF.

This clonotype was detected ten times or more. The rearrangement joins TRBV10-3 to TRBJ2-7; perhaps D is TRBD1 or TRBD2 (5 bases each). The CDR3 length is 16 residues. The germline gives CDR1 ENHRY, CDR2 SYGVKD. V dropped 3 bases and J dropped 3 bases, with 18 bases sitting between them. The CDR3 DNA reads TGTGCCATCAGTGATAGAAAGAGACTACAGGACTACGAGCAGTACTTC. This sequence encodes CAISDRKRLQDYEQYF.

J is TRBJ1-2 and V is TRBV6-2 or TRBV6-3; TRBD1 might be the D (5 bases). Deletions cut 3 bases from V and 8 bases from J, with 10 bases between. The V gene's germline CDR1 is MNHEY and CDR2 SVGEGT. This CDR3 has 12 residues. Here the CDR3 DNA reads TGTGCCAGCAGTTATCAGGGATCCGGCTACACCTTC. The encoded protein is CASSYQGSGYTF.

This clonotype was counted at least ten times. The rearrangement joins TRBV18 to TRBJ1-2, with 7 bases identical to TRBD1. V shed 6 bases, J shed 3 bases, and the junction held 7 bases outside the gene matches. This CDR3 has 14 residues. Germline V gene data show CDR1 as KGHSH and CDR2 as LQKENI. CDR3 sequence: CASSPGQADYGYTF. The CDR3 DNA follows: TGTGCCAGCTCCCCAGGACAGGCAGACTATGGCTACACCTTC.

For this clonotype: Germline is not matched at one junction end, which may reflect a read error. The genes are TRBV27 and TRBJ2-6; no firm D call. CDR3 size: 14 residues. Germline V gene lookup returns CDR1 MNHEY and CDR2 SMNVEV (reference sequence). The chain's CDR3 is CTSSALTGANVLTF. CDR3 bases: TGTACCAGCAGTGCGCTCACTGGGGCCAACGTCCTGACTTTC.

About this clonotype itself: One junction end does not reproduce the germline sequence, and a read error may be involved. The CDR3 spells CASRERGDTGEPFF. Written as DNA, the CDR3 is TGTGCCAGCAGGGAACGGGGAGACACCGGGGAGCCGTTTTTT. The genes are TRBV6-1 and TRBJ2-2; tentatively, D is TRBD2 (5 bases). Germline V lookup: CDR1 MNHNS, CDR2 SASEGT. The CDR3 is made up of 14 amino acids.

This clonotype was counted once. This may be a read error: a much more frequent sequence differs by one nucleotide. The CDR3 spells CASSQDFQQCSYNEQFF. CDR3 nucleotides: TGCGCCAGCAGCCAAGATTTTCAGCAATGCTCCTACAATGAGCAGTTCTTC. The rearrangement links TRBV4-3 to TRBJ2-1; D is undetermined. Between the trimmed V and J ends, which lost 0 bases and 0 bases, there was a span of 12 bases. The CDR3 covers 17 residues. Germline CDR1 LGHNA, CDR2 YSLEER.